A single sample gave rise to the 14 T cell receptor beta chains below, sequenced in a study of T-cell memory formation after mild COVID-19. TCRdb independently ran MiXCR on the 5' RACE reads; one entry per CDR3 protein. Of 300,000 to 400,000 distinct CDR3 sequences listed, 13% to 15% were seen once; the top ten hold 20% to 25%. Specimen: PBMCs or a T cell subset sorted from them (not recorded which). These receptors were obtained from a man between 18 and 35 years old who had mild COVID-19 (a few samples of this study predate the infection). Cell type and time point are not known.

This clonotype turned up a few times. This chain joins TRBV7-2 and TRBJ1-6, with D unclear. Trimming shortened V by 5 bases and J by 9 bases, and 17 bases separated the two germline ends. This CDR3 region has 15 residues. CDR1 is SGHTA, CDR2 FQGNSA, per germline. The CDR3 loop is CASSQTDRITSPLHF. The CDR3 region has the DNA TGTGCCAGCAGCCAAACGGATAGAATTACTTCACCCCTCCACTTT.

The CDR3 region has the DNA TGTGCCGGCTCGGGACAGGGCCCCAATGAGCAGTTCTTC. This sequence encodes CAGSGQGPNEQFF. The V gene is TRBV2, the J gene TRBJ2-1, with 9 bases fitting TRBD1. Unmatched junction bases numbered 8, after V lost 11 bases and J lost 6 bases. The CDR3 totals 13 residues. Germline V lookup: CDR1 SNHLY, CDR2 FYNNEI.

The V gene is TRBV7-2, the J gene TRBJ2-7; D is tentatively TRBD1 or TRBD2 (5 bases each). Germline loops: CDR1 SGHTA, CDR2 FQGNSA. The CDR3 contains 15 residues. Trimming cost V 7 bases and J 2 bases, with 18 bases left between them. The CDR3 DNA follows: TGTGCCAGCACCTCGCTTGAGCTGGGGGCCTACGAGCAGTACTTC. Protein product: CASTSLELGAYEQYF.

This clonotype was detected ten times or more. The chain employs TRBV2 and TRBJ2-5; perhaps TRBD1 as D (6 bases). V shed 8 bases and J shed 5 bases, with 12 bases lying between them. CDR1 is SNHLY, CDR2 FYNNEI, per germline. This CDR3 comprises 12 residues. The CDR3 reads CASSFTGETQYF. DNA of the CDR3: TGTGCCAGCTCCTTCACAGGGGAGACCCAGTACTTC. Based on the CDR3 plus reference TRBV2 and TRBJ2-5, the full variable domain is EPEVTQTPSHQVTQMGQEVILRCVPISNHLYFYWYRQILGQKVEFLVSFYNNEISEKSEIFDDQFSVERPDGSNFTLKIRSTKLEDSAMYFCASSFTGETQYFGPGTRLLVL.

V usage is TRBV11-2 and J usage is TRBJ1-4; D is unresolved. The CDR3 is made up of 16 amino acids. Trimming took off 2 bases at V and 7 bases at J, with 17 bases between the two ends. Germline V gives CDR1 SGHAT, CDR2 FQNNGV. CDR3 amino acids: CASSLSMMARGEKLFF. The CDR3 nucleotides read TGTGCCAGCAGCTTAAGTATGATGGCGCGAGGTGAAAAACTGTTTTTT.

This clonotype was recorded a few times. The chain recombines TRBV29-1 with TRBJ2-3; tentative D call: TRBD2 (5 bases). Germline values: CDR1 SQVTM, CDR2 ANQGSEA. CDR3 length: 15 amino acids. V lost 1 base and J lost 0, with 11 bases in between. Written as DNA, the CDR3 is TGCAGCGTTGAAGCTCGGGGTACTAGCACAGATACGCAGTATTTT. It yields the protein CSVEARGTSTDTQYF.

This clonotype was detected only a few times. One end of the junction varies from germline; a read error may be responsible. This sequence joins TRBV7-9 and TRBJ1-2; 7 positions match TRBD1. CDR1 and CDR2 from the germline V gene are SEHNR and FQNEAQ (reference sequence). This CDR3 comprises 13 residues. For the CDR3, the DNA is TGTGCCAGCAGCTCGCCTGTTCTCGGGACAGCCCTATTC. This sequence encodes CASSSPVLGTALF.

The gene calls are TRBV11-2 and TRBJ2-7, with D possibly TRBD1 on 6 matching bases. The V and J ends lost 5 bases and 2 bases respectively, with 19 bases between them. Germline V CDR1 and CDR2: SGHAT, FQNNGV. This CDR3 is built from 16 residues. The CDR3 loop is CASSRLLGAAAYEQYF. The CDR3 DNA sequence: TGTGCCAGCAGCCGCCTTTTGGGGGCGGCCGCCTACGAGCAGTACTTC.

This clonotype has ten or more counts. This chain connects TRBV6-6 to TRBJ2-1, with D possibly being TRBD2 (7 bases). CDR3 size: 18 residues. Trimming removed 2 bases from V and 6 bases from J, with 23 bases in between. Germline V gene lookup returns CDR1 MNHNY and CDR2 SVGAGI (reference sequence). The CDR3 DNA sequence: TGTGCCAGCAGTTACCGGAACGCGCGGGGGCCCATGAGCAATGAGCAGTTCTTC. It specifies CASSYRNARGPMSNEQFF.

This clonotype has a handful of counts. The chain links TRBV7-2 to TRBJ2-2, with D maybe TRBD2 (7 bases). The CDR3 is made up of 17 amino acids. In germline, CDR1 is SGHTA, CDR2 FQGNSA. V gave up 8 bases and J gave up 4 bases, with 23 bases separating them. The CDR3 sequence is CASAPNVRGASTGELFF. In nucleotides, the CDR3 is TGTGCCAGCGCGCCCAACGTCCGGGGGGCTAGCACCGGGGAGCTGTTTTTT.

This clonotype was seen a few times. The chain uses TRBV29-1 and TRBJ1-1, with a weak D call TRBD1 (5 bases). V was cut by 6 bases and J by 3 bases, with 11 bases left in between. The germline V gene encodes CDR1 SQVTM and CDR2 ANQGSEA. This CDR3 has 12 residues. The CDR3 DNA reads as TGCAGCGTCAGGGCGTGGGACACTGAAGCTTTCTTT. This codes for CSVRAWDTEAFF.

J is TRBJ2-3 and V is TRBV6-4; perhaps D is TRBD1 or TRBD2 (5 bases each). Trimming shortened V by 6 bases and J by 0 bases, and 13 bases separated the two germline ends. Germline CDR1 and CDR2: MRHNA and SNTAGT. This CDR3 contains 15 residues. The CDR3 spells CASSEGRTSTDTQYF. Here the CDR3 DNA reads TGTGCCAGCAGCGAGGGACGGACTAGCACAGATACGCAGTATTTT.

The chain has TRBV10-3 and TRBJ1-1; 9 bases agree with TRBD1. Trimming cost V 0 bases and J 2 bases; bases outside gene matches: 4. Germline V gives CDR1 ENHRY, CDR2 SYGVKD. The CDR3 length is 16 residues. CDR3 residues: CAISESGTGTNTEAFF. The DNA for the CDR3 is TGTGCCATCAGTGAGTCGGGGACAGGGACCAACACTGAAGCTTTCTTT.

This clonotype occurred a few times. The chain combines TRBV29-1 with TRBJ2-3, with unresolved D. The germline V gene has CDR1 SQVTM and CDR2 ANQGSEA. Trimming left V 7 bases short and J 1 base short, with 15 bases between. The CDR3 length is 14 residues. The CDR3: CSAWVGFGTDTQYF. Here the CDR3 DNA reads TGCAGCGCCTGGGTTGGATTTGGCACAGATACGCAGTATTTT.